The clone carrying this TCR beta chain was seen once. Losses at the gene ends were 5 bases for V and 5 bases for J; bases not matched to a gene: 5. The CDR3 loop spans 13 amino acids. Germline V gene lookup returns CDR1 MDHEN and CDR2 SYDVKM. The data were taken from a study of blood T cell repertoires in COVID-19. Whole-study context: The origin of the acute and convalescent COVID-19 samples was the United States, Italy and Spain. PBMCs, B-cell-depleted T cells, or T cells were the source of the cDNA or gDNA that made up the material.

In the authors' workflow: Amplification of reference gene primers was used by the study to estimate nucleated cell counts. The protocol was immunoSEQ multiplex PCR, while the TCRdb copy is restricted to in-frame clones and leaves out a portion. Clone size and the V and J calls come from that table; the DNA yielded D and trimming. Here the sample spans about 120,000 clones, 87% being singletons. The receptor comes from a woman between 65 and 79 years old with acute or convalescent COVID-19. This chain joins TRBV28 and TRBJ1-2, with 7 positions matching TRBD1. Sample: peripheral blood. The CDR3 DNA follows: TGTGCCAGCAGTCTCCTGACAGGGTATGGCTACACCTTC. Its translation is CASSLLTGYGYTF.